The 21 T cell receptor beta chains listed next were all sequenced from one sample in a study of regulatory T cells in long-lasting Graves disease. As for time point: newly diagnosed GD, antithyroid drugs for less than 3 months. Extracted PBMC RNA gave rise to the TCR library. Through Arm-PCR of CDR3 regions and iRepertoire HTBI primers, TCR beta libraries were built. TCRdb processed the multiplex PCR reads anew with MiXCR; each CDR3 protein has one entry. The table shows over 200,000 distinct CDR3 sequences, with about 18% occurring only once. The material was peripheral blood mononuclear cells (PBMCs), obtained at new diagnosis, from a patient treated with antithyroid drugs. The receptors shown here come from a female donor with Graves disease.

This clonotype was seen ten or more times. The CDR3 spells CASSADRHSNQPQHF. In nucleotides, the CDR3 is TGTGCCAGCAGTGCCGACAGGCATAGCAATCAGCCCCAGCATTTT. The V gene is TRBV27, the J gene TRBJ1-5, with D perhaps TRBD1 (6 bases). V lost 5 bases, J lost 0 bases, and 11 bases lay in between. In germline, CDR1 is MNHEY, CDR2 SMNVEV (reference sequence). CDR3 length equals 15 residues.

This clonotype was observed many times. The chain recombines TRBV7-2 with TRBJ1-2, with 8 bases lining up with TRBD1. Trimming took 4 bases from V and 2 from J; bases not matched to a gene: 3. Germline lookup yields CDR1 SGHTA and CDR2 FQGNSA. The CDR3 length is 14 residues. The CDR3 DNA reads TGTGCCAGCAGCTCTTGGACAGGGAACTATGGCTACACCTTC. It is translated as CASSSWTGNYGYTF.

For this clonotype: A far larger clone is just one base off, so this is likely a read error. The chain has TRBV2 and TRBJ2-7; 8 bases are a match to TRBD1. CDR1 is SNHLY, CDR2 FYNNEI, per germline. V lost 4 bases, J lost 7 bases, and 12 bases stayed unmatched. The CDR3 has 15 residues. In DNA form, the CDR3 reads TGTGCCAGCAGTGTAAGCATGGCAGGGGGCAGTGAGCAGTACTTC. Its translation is CASSVSMAGGSEQYF.

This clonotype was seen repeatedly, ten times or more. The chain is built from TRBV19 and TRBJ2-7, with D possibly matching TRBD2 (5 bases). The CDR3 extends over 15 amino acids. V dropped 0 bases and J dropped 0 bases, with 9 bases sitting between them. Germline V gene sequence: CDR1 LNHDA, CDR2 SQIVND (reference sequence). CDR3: CASSIELGSSYEQYF. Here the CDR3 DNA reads TGTGCCAGTAGTATAGAACTAGGGAGCTCCTACGAGCAGTACTTC.

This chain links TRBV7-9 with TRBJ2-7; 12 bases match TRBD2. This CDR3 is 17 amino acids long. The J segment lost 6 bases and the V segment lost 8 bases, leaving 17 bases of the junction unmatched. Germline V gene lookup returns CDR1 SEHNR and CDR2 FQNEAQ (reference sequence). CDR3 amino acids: CASLPTLAGGPWGEQYF. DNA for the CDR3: TGTGCCAGCCTACCAACCCTAGCGGGAGGGCCCTGGGGCGAGCAGTACTTC.

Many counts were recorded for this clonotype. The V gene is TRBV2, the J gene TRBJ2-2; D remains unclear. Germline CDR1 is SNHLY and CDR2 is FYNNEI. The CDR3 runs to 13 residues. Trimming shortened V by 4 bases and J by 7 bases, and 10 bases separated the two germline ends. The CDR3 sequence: CASSVGRYGELFF. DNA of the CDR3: TGTGCCAGCAGTGTCGGGCGCTACGGGGAGCTGTTTTTT.

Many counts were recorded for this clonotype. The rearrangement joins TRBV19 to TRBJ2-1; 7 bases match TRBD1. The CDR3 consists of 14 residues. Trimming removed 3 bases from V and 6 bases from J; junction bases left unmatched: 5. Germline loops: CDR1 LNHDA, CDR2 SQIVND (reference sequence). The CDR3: CASSIGQVSNEQFF. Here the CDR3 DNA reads TGTGCCAGTAGTATCGGACAGGTCAGCAATGAGCAGTTCTTC.

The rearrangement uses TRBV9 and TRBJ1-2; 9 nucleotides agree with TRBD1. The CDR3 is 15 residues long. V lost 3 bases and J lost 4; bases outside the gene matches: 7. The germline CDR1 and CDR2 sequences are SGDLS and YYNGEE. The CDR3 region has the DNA TGTGCCAGCAGCGCCGGGACAGGGCTCAGCTATGGCTACACCTTC. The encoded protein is CASSAGTGLSYGYTF.

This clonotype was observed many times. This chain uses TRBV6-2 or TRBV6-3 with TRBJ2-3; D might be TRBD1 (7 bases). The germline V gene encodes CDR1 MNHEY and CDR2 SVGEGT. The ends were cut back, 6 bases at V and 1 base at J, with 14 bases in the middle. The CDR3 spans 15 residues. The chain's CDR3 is CASSSGGGRTDTQYF. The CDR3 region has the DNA TGTGCCAGCAGCTCCGGAGGGGGCCGCACAGATACGCAGTATTTT.

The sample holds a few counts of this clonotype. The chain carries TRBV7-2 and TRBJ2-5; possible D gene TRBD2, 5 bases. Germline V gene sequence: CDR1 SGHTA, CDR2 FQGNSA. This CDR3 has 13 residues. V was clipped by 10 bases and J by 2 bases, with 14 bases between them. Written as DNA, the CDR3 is TGTGCCACCGGGGTTAGCAGACAAGAGACCCAGTACTTC. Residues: CATGVSRQETQYF.

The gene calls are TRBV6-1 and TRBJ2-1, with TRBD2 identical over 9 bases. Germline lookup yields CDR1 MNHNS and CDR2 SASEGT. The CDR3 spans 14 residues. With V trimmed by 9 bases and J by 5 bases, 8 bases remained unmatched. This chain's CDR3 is CASRHASGNNEQFF. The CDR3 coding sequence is TGTGCCAGTCGGCACGCTAGCGGGAACAATGAGCAGTTCTTC.

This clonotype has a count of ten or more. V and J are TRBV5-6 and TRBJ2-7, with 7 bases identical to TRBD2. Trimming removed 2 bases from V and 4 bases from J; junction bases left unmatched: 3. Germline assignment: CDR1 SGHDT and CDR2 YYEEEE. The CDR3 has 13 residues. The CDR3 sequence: CASSLRGVYEQYF. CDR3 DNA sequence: TGTGCCAGCAGCTTACGGGGGGTGTACGAGCAGTACTTC.

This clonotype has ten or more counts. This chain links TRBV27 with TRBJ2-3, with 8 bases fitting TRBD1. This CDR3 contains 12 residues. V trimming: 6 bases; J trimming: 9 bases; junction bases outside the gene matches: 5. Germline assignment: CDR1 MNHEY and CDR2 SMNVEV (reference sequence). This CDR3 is CASSPQGATQYF. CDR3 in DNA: TGTGCCAGCAGCCCCCAGGGGGCAACGCAGTATTTT.

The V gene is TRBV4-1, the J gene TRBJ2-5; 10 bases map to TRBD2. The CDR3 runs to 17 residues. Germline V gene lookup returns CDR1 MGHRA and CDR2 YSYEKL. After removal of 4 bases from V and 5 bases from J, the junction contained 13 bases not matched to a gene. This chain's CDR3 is CASSRASTAGGPETQYF. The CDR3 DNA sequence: TGCGCCAGCAGCCGGGCCTCTACAGCGGGAGGGCCGGAGACCCAGTACTTC.

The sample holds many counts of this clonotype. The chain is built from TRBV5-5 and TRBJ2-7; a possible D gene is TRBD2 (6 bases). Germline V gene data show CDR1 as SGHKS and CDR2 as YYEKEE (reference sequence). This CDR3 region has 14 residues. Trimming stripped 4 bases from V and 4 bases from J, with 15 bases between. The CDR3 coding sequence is TGTGCCAGCAGCACATCCGGGACTCGTTACGAGCAGTACTTC. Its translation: CASSTSGTRYEQYF.

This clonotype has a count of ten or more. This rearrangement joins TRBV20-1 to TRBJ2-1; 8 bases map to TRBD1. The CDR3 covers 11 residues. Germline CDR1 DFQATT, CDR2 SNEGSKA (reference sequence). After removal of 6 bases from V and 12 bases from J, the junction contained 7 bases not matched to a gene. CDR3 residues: CSAKGQGRQFF. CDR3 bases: TGCAGTGCAAAAGGACAGGGTAGGCAGTTCTTC.

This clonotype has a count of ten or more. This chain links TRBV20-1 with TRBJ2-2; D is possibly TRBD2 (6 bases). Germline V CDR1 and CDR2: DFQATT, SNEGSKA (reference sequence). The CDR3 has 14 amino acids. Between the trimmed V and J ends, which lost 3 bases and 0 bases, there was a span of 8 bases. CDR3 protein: CSARAGTNTGELFF. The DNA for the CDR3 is TGCAGTGCTAGGGCGGGAACGAACACCGGGGAGCTGTTTTTT.

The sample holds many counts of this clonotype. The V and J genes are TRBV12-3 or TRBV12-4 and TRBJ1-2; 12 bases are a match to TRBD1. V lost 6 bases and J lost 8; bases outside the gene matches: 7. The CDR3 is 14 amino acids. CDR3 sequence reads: CASRLGQGATGYTF. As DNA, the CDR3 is TGTGCCAGCAGACTGGGACAGGGGGCGACCGGCTACACCTTC.

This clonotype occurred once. The DNA of the CDR3 is TGTGCCAGCAGTGAAGGGACTAGCGGGAGGGCTCCGGATGAGCAGTTCTTC. It specifies CASSEGTSGRAPDEQFF. V is TRBV2 and J is TRBJ2-1, with 15 nucleotides matching TRBD2. The length of the CDR3 is 17 residues. The germline CDR1 and CDR2 sequences are SNHLY and FYNNEI. V was pared by 1 base and J by 8 bases, with 6 bases of the junction left unmatched.

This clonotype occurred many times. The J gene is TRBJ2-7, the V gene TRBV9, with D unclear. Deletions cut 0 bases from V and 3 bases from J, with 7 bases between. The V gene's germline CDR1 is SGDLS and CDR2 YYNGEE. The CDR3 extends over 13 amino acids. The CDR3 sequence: CASSVEGRYEQYF. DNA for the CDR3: TGTGCCAGCAGCGTAGAAGGCCGCTACGAGCAGTACTTC.

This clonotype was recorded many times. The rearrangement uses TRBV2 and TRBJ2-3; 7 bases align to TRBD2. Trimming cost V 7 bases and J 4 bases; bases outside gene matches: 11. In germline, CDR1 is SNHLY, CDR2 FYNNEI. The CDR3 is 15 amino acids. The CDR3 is CASTRGRDRADTQYF. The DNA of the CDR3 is TGTGCCAGCACCCGAGGGAGGGATCGGGCAGATACGCAGTATTTT.